Detailed here is one T cell receptor (beta chain). This record belongs to a study of blood T cell repertoires in COVID-19. Trimming pared 6 bases from V and 0 bases from J, leaving 9 bases between. The CDR3 consists of 14 residues. Germline CDR1 and CDR2: SNHLY and FYNNEI. TCRdb keeps only in-frame clones here, not all; method: immunoSEQ multiplex PCR. The sample has roughly 240,000 clones, approximately 85% seen once. Sequenced: peripheral blood. The sequence came from a man in his forties or fifties with COVID-19, enrolled during active disease. This chain connects TRBV2 to TRBJ1-5; D may be TRBD1 (5 bases). CDR3 nucleotides: TGTGCCAGCAGGAAAGGGGTTAGCAATCAGCCCCAGCATTTT. It yields the protein CASRKGVSNQPQHF.